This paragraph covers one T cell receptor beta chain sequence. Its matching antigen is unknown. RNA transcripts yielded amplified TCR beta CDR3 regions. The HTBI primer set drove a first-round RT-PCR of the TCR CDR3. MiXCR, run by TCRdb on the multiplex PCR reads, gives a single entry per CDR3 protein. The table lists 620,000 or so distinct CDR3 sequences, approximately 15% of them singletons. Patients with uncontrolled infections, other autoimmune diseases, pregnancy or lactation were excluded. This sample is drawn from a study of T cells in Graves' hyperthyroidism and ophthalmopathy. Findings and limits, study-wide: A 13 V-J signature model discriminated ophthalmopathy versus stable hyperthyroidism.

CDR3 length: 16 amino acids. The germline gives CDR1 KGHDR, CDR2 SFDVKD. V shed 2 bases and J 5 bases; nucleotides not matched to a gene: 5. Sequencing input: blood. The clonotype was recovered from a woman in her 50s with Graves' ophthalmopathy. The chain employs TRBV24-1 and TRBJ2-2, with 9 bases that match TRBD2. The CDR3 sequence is CATSDYSGSSTGELFF. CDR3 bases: TGTGCCACCAGTGATTATAGCGGGAGTTCTACCGGGGAGCTGTTTTTT.